Below, 31 T cell receptor beta chains from the same sample are listed, as sequenced in a study of CD8 T cells in ankylosing spondylitis. A single record per CDR3 protein comes from TCRdb applying MiXCR to the 5' RACE reads. The table includes approximately 100,000 distinct CDR3 sequences, roughly 8% detected once. Sequencing was carried out using blood, either unsorted or a sorted T cell fraction (not recorded which). The receptors here all came from a male donor with ankylosing spondylitis or in good health (not recorded which).

This clonotype showed up many times. The V gene is TRBV7-2, the J gene TRBJ2-1; 13 bases are shared with TRBD2. The CDR3 is made up of 15 amino acids. Trimming took 5 bases from V and 5 from J; bases not matched to a gene: 3. The germline V gene encodes CDR1 SGHTA and CDR2 FQGNSA. The chain's CDR3 is CASSRGLAGDNEQFF. The CDR3 DNA reads TGTGCCAGCAGCAGAGGACTAGCGGGGGACAATGAGCAGTTCTTC.

This clonotype was seen ten or more times. The J gene is TRBJ2-7, the V gene TRBV5-5; D unclear. Trimming shortened V by 3 bases and J by 0 bases, and 13 bases separated the two germline ends. CDR1 SGHKS and CDR2 YYEKEE come from the germline V gene (reference sequence). The CDR3 has 15 residues. In nucleotides, the CDR3 is TGTGCCAGCAGCTCTGGACGGATCCCCTCCTACGAGCAGTACTTC. Amino acid sequence: CASSSGRIPSYEQYF.

This clonotype was observed at least ten times. The rearrangement links TRBV14 to TRBJ1-2; D perhaps matches TRBD1 (6 bases). Germline loops: CDR1 SGHDN, CDR2 FVKESK. Trimming left V 1 base short and J 0 bases short, with 12 bases between. There are 16 residues in the CDR3. In nucleotides, the CDR3 is TGTGCCAGCAGCCAAGTGGACAGAACAGCTAACTATGGCTACACCTTC. Protein product: CASSQVDRTANYGYTF. Together with reference TRBV14 and TRBJ1-2, the CDR3 gives the full variable domain: EAGVTQFPSHSVIEKGQTVTLRCDPISGHDNLYWYRRVMGKEIKFLLHFVKESKQDESGMPNNRFLAERTGGTYSTLKVQPAELEDSGVYFCASSQVDRTANYGYTFGSGTRLTVV.

This clonotype was seen just once. Since a much larger clone is just one base distant, this may be a read error. The rearrangement links TRBV30 to TRBJ2-7, with D hard to call. Germline CDR1 is GTSNPN and CDR2 is SVGIG (reference sequence). CDR3 size: 12 residues. CDR3 residues: CAVEFAVYEQYF. The DNA of the CDR3 is TGTGCGGTCGAGTTTGCCGTCTACGAGCAGTACTTC. The full variable domain, with the rest looked up from reference TRBV30 and TRBJ2-7, is SQTIHQWPATLVQPVGSPLSLECTVEGTSNPNLYWYRQAAGRGLQLLFYSVGIGQISSEVPQNLSASRPQDRQFILSSKKLLLSDSGFYLCAVEFAVYEQYFGPGTRLTVT.

This clonotype showed up many times. Written as DNA, the CDR3 is TGTGCCAGCGCATGGGGGGTCGATATTGGTGCTGAAGCTTTCTTT. Amino acid sequence: CASAWGVDIGAEAFF. The gene calls are TRBV12-3 or TRBV12-4 and TRBJ1-1; TRBD1 might be the D (5 bases). Between the trimmed V and J ends, which lost 8 bases and 6 bases, there was a span of 22 bases. The length of the CDR3 is 15 residues.

This clonotype has at least ten counts. V gene TRBV20-1 combines with J gene TRBJ2-3; 9 bases match TRBD1. The V gene end was trimmed by 3 bases and the J gene end by 5 bases; junction bases not matched to a gene: 6. Germline CDR1 is DFQATT and CDR2 is SNEGSKA (reference sequence). CDR3 length: 14 residues. In nucleotides, the CDR3 is TGCAGTGCTAGTGGGGACAGGGAGTTAGATACGCAGTATTTT. It yields the protein CSASGDRELDTQYF.

This clonotype was seen ten or more times. The genes are TRBV4-3 and TRBJ1-3, with a possible D match to TRBD1 (6 bases). The germline V and J ends were trimmed by 1 base and 2 bases, with 9 bases remaining between them. Germline V CDR1 and CDR2: LGHNA, YSLEER. The CDR3 sequence is 15 residues long. The CDR3 loop reads CASSQGTGTGNTIYF. The CDR3 DNA sequence: TGCGCCAGCAGCCAAGGAACAGGGACTGGAAACACCATATATTTT.

This clonotype showed up many times. V and J are TRBV7-9 and TRBJ2-2; TRBD1 matches at 8 bases. V shed 6 bases and J 1 base; nucleotides not matched to a gene: 7. Germline CDR1 reads SEHNR; CDR2 reads FQNEAQ (reference sequence). This CDR3 has 16 residues. CDR3 coding DNA: TGTGCCAGCAGTACTAGGACAGGGAGGAACACCGGGGAGCTGTTTTTT. It yields the protein CASSTRTGRNTGELFF.

This clonotype was found once. This chain joins TRBV3-1 and TRBJ2-7; no firm D call. From germline, CDR1 is LGHDT and CDR2 YNNKEL (reference sequence). CDR3 length: 14 amino acids. V was shortened by 3 bases and J by 4 bases, with 13 bases between the two germline ends. The CDR3 DNA sequence: TGTGCCAGCAGCCACCATGGGCCACTATACGAGCAGTACTTC. Residues: CASSHHGPLYEQYF.

The V and J genes are TRBV12-3 or TRBV12-4 and TRBJ1-1; D perhaps matches TRBD1 (5 bases). CDR3 size: 11 residues. V dropped 6 bases and J dropped 9 bases, with 11 bases sitting between them. CDR3 bases: TGTGCCAGCAGCCGCCGGGACCAAGCTTTCTTT. Amino acid sequence: CASSRRDQAFF.

This clonotype occurred many times. This chain uses TRBV5-6 with TRBJ2-5; D is unclear. The CDR3 contains 15 residues. V lost 1 base to trimming and J lost 1 base, with 11 bases between them. Germline V gives CDR1 SGHDT, CDR2 YYEEEE. The CDR3 DNA is TGTGCCAGCAGCTTGAGGCGAGGCAGCCAAGAGACCCAGTACTTC. This gives the protein CASSLRRGSQETQYF.

This clonotype was recorded at least ten times. The CDR3 ends on some other residue instead of the conserved phenylalanine or tryptophan, so this is likely a read error. It is unclear where the CDR3 begins or ends on the DNA, so no DNA is shown, and the CDR3 is as TCRdb lists it. The rearrangement links TRBV7-2 to TRBJ2-7; the D segment call TRBD1 is taken from the table without a DNA check. CDR1 and CDR2 (germline): SGHTA, FQGNSA. Inclusive of both ends, the CDR3 amounts to 14 amino acids. The CDR3 loop reads CASSFSRDGVPSSI.

This chain connects TRBV7-2 to TRBJ2-7, with D possibly being TRBD2 (6 bases). Trimming cost V 5 bases and J 2 bases, with 10 bases left between them. Germline loops: CDR1 SGHTA, CDR2 FQGNSA. This CDR3 has 13 amino acids. In nucleotides, the CDR3 is TGTGCCAGCAGCCACCGGACTACCTACGAGCAGTACTTC. Translating it yields CASSHRTTYEQYF.

The CDR3 DNA reads TGTGCCAGCAGTTTGACAGGGCTAAGATCTCCCTACGAGCAGTACTTC. The encoded protein is CASSLTGLRSPYEQYF. The V call is TRBV2, the J call TRBJ2-7; 7 bases align to TRBD1. J gave up 2 bases and V 5 bases, and 12 bases lay outside the gene matches. The germline V gene has CDR1 SNHLY and CDR2 FYNNEI. The CDR3 runs to 16 residues.

This clonotype was counted many times. The chain combines TRBV7-2 with TRBJ1-5; 7 bases map to TRBD1. Germline CDR1 SGHTA, CDR2 FQGNSA. CDR3 length: 14 amino acids. The trim removed 5 bases at V and 6 bases at J, leaving 7 bases unmatched. The CDR3 coding sequence is TGTGCCAGCAGCCCCTCGGGACAGACTCAGCCCCAGCATTTT. It codes for CASSPSGQTQPQHF.

There are many counts of this clonotype. The chain employs TRBV4-3 and TRBJ2-1, with 14 bases that match TRBD2. J lost 13 bases, V lost 0 bases, and 8 bases had no gene match. The length of the CDR3 is 16 residues. Germline CDR1 LGHNA, CDR2 YSLEER. As DNA, the CDR3 is TGCGCCAGCAGCCAAGACTCGACTAGCGGGGGGGCGAATCAGTTCTTC. Its protein is CASSQDSTSGGANQFF.

This clonotype was observed many times. The J gene is TRBJ2-7, the V gene TRBV7-2; tentatively, D is TRBD1 (5 bases). This CDR3 comprises 14 residues. V was pared by 3 bases and J by 4 bases, with 13 bases between. Germline CDR1 reads SGHTA; CDR2 reads FQGNSA. The CDR3 DNA reads TGTGCCAGCAGCTTTCGGCTTCAGGGTTACGAGCAGTACTTC. Protein: CASSFRLQGYEQYF.

Many counts were recorded for this clonotype. This chain joins TRBV7-9 and TRBJ1-2; 9 nucleotides line up with TRBD1. The CDR3 spans 15 residues. Per germline, CDR1 SEHNR and CDR2 FQNEAQ (reference sequence). The ends lost 4 bases at V and 4 bases at J; junction bases unmatched: 7. The CDR3: CASSSRQGGSYGYTF. The DNA of the CDR3 is TGTGCCAGCAGCTCTCGACAGGGGGGAAGCTATGGCTACACCTTC.

This clonotype was picked up many times. The chain links TRBV12-3 or TRBV12-4 to TRBJ2-3, with TRBD2 identical over 11 bases. The CDR3 totals 15 residues. V lost 7 bases and J lost 4; bases outside the gene matches: 7. The DNA for the CDR3 is TGTGCCAGCAATCTTAGCGGGGGGGGGCCAGATACGCAGTATTTT. It encodes CASNLSGGGPDTQYF.

In this sample, this clonotype turned up many times. V usage is TRBV4-3 and J usage is TRBJ2-7; 12 nucleotides line up with TRBD2. Germline V gene lookup returns CDR1 LGHNA and CDR2 YSLEER. The CDR3 has 17 amino acids. The V segment lost 0 bases and the J segment 12 bases; nucleotides outside the gene matches: 15. The CDR3 here is CASSQDPLTSGRENLYF. As DNA, the CDR3 is TGCGCCAGCAGCCAAGATCCCTTGACTAGCGGGAGAGAAAATCTGTACTTC.

This clonotype has at least ten counts. The chain has TRBV19 and TRBJ1-5; no definite D call. The V gene lost 5 bases and the J gene lost 4 bases, with 6 bases spanning the gap. There are 12 residues in the CDR3. Germline V lookup: CDR1 LNHDA, CDR2 SQIVND (reference sequence). The CDR3 loop is CASSLQNQPQHF. For the CDR3, the DNA is TGTGCCAGTAGTCTCCAGAATCAGCCCCAGCATTTT.

Many counts were recorded for this clonotype. The chain links TRBV20-1 to TRBJ1-5, with TRBD1 matching over 7 bases. The germline CDR1 and CDR2 sequences are DFQATT and SNEGSKA (reference sequence). V dropped 5 bases and J dropped 3; count of bases not matched to a gene: 13. This CDR3 spans 16 amino acids. The CDR3 reads CSAGALRGQHNQPQHF. The CDR3 DNA reads as TGCAGTGCTGGAGCCCTTAGGGGACAGCACAATCAGCCCCAGCATTTT.

This clonotype has a count of ten or more. This chain connects TRBV4-3 to TRBJ2-3, with a weak D call TRBD2 (6 bases). The CDR3 is 16 residues long. Germline assignment: CDR1 LGHNA and CDR2 YSLEER. With 0 bases removed from V and 5 bases from J, the gap between germline ends came to 15 bases. CDR3 DNA sequence: TGCGCCAGCAGCCAAGAAACCGCGCCGGGGGTAGATACGCAGTATTTT. It translates to CASSQETAPGVDTQYF.

The CDR3 protein is CASSYSNSGQGALWIESPLHF. CDR3 in DNA: TGTGCCAGCAGTTACTCGAATTCGGGTCAGGGGGCCTTATGGATTGAATCACCCCTCCACTTT. The chain couples TRBV6-2 or TRBV6-3 to TRBJ1-6; 8 bases match TRBD1. The trim removed 0 bases at V and 10 bases at J, leaving 23 bases unmatched. The germline V gene encodes CDR1 MNHEY and CDR2 SVGEGT. The CDR3 runs 21 residues.

In its sample, this clonotype was seen a few times. The rearrangement links TRBV6-1 to TRBJ2-1; D not resolved. CDR1 and CDR2 (germline): MNHNS, SASEGT. There are 13 residues in the CDR3. V lost 0 bases and J lost 12, with 12 bases in between. The CDR3 sequence: CASSEARGVGQFF. DNA of the CDR3: TGTGCCAGCAGTGAAGCGCGAGGCGTGGGGCAGTTCTTC.

This clonotype was picked up many times. This CDR3 reads CASRAGGIQYF. The DNA for the CDR3 is TGCGCCAGCAGGGCTGGGGGCATTCAGTACTTC. This chain joins TRBV4-3 and TRBJ2-4, with D tentatively TRBD1 or TRBD2 (5 bases each). The CDR3 extends over 11 amino acids. In germline, CDR1 is LGHNA, CDR2 YSLEER. Trimming pared 6 bases from V and 9 bases from J, leaving 9 bases between.

There are many counts of this clonotype. The chain links TRBV5-1 to TRBJ2-1, with no clear D. V lost 5 bases, J lost 8 bases, and 11 bases lay in between. CDR1 and CDR2 (germline): SGHRS, YFSETQ. The CDR3 contains 12 residues. CDR3: CASRSVRHEQFF. CDR3 sequence (DNA): TGCGCCAGCAGATCCGTACGACATGAGCAGTTCTTC.

This clonotype was counted only a few times. V usage is TRBV4-3 and J usage is TRBJ1-2; 8 positions match TRBD1. Germline V gene sequence: CDR1 LGHNA, CDR2 YSLEER. This CDR3 is built from 16 residues. The trim removed 3 bases at V and 4 bases at J, leaving 10 bases unmatched. This CDR3 is CASSQYDRGGSYGYTF. CDR3 nucleotides: TGCGCCAGCAGCCAGTACGACAGGGGAGGATCCTATGGCTACACCTTC.

The sample holds many counts of this clonotype. The chain carries TRBV5-6 and TRBJ2-7, with 9 bases identical to TRBD1. Germline V gives CDR1 SGHDT, CDR2 YYEEEE. The CDR3 is 15 residues long. V shed 5 bases, J shed 5 bases, and the junction held 11 bases outside the gene matches. The CDR3 loop is CASRITGGESHEQYF. The CDR3 DNA reads as TGTGCCAGCAGAATTACAGGGGGCGAATCCCACGAGCAGTACTTC.

The sample holds many counts of this clonotype. This sequence joins TRBV12-3 or TRBV12-4 and TRBJ2-1; 7 bases match TRBD1. This CDR3 comprises 15 residues. J was trimmed by 3 bases and V by 5 bases; bases with no gene match: 7. The CDR3: CASSRGQTYYNEQFF. Here the CDR3 DNA reads TGTGCCAGCAGTCGGGGACAGACTTACTACAATGAGCAGTTCTTC.

This clonotype has ten or more counts. The J gene is TRBJ1-1, the V gene TRBV12-3 or TRBV12-4; 8 nucleotides align to TRBD1. CDR3 size: 17 residues. V lost 3 bases, J lost 1 base, and 10 bases stayed unmatched. CDR3 sequence reads: CASSFPQGAHWNTEAFF. The CDR3 nucleotides are TGTGCCAGCAGTTTTCCGCAGGGGGCCCATTGGAACACTGAAGCTTTCTTT.